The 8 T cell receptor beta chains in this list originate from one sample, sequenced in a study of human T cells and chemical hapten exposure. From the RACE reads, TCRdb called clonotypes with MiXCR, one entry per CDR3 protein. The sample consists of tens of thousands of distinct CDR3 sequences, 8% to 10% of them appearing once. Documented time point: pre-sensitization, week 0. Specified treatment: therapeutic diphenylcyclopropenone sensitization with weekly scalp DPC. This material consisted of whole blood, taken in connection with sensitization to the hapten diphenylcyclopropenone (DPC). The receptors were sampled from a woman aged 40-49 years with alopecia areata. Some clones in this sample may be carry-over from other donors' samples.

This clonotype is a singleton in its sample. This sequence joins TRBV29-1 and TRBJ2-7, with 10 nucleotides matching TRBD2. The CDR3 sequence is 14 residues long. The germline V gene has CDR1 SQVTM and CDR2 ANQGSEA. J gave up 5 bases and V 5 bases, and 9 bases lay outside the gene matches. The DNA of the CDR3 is TGCAGCGTTAGTAGGCTAGCGGGAGAAAACGAGCAGTACTTC. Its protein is CSVSRLAGENEQYF.

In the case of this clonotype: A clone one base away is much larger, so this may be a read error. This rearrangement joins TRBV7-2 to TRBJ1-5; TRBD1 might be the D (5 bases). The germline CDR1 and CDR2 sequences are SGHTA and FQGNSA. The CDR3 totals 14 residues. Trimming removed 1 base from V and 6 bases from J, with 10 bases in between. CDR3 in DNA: TGTGCCAGCAGCTTAGGACGGGGACCTCAGCCCCAGCATTTT. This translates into CASSLGRGPQPQHF.

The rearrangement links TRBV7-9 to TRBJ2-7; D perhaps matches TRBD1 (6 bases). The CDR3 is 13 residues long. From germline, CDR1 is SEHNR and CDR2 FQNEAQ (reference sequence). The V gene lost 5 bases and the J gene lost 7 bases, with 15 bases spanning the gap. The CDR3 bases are TGTGCCAGCAGCCCCAGGGGTAAGGAGGAGCAGTACTTC. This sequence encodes CASSPRGKEEQYF.

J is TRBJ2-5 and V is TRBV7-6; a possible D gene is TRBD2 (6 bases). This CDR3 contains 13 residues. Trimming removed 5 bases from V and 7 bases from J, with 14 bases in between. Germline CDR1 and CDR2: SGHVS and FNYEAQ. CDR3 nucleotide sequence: TGTGCCAGCAGCCTCGACATGGAGGGGACCCAGTACTTC. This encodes CASSLDMEGTQYF.

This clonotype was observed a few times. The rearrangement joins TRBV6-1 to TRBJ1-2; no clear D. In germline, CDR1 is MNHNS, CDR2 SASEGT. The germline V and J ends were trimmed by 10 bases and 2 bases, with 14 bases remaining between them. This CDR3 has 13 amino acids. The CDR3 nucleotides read TGTGCCATCCTTATATGGCAGAACTATGGCTACACCTTC. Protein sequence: CAILIWQNYGYTF.

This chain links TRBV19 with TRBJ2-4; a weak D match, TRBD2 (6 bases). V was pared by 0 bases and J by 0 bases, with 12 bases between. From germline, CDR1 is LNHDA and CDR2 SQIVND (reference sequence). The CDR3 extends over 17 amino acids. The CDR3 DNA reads TGTGCCAGTAGTATAGAAGATCCGGGAGTAGCCAAAAACATTCAGTACTTC. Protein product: CASSIEDPGVAKNIQYF.

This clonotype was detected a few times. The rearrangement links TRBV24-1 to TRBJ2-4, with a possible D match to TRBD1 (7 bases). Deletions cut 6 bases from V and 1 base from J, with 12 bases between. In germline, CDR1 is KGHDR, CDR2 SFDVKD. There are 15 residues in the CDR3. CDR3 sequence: CATSTGEEAKNIQYF. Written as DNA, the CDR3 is TGTGCCACCAGTACAGGGGAGGAGGCCAAAAACATTCAGTACTTC.

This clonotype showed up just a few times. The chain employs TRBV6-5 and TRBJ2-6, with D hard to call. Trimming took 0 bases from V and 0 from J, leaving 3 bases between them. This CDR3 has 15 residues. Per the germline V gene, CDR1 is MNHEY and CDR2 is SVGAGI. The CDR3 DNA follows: TGTGCCAGCAGTTACTCATCCTCTGGGGCCAACGTCCTGACTTTC. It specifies CASSYSSSGANVLTF.